This TCR beta chain was observed in a study of response to subunit inactivated influenza vaccine. A note on this clonotype: Antigen specificity is unknown.

TCRdb recomputed calls from the RT-PCR reads with MiXCR, one row per CDR3 protein. The table has hundreds of thousands of distinct CDR3 sequences, about 15% seen once. Trimming took 4 bases from V and 7 from J, leaving 13 bases between them. This CDR3 is built from 12 residues. Germline V gives CDR1 SQVTM, CDR2 ANQGSEA. Study-wide findings and caveats: T cells newly recruited by each seasonal influenza vaccination are few, the authors suggested.

This chain connects TRBV29-1 to TRBJ1-1; D might be TRBD1 (5 bases). Material: PBMCs from blood, obtained 11 to 12 days after vaccination. The source of this sequence is a man aged 50-60 years who received an inactivated influenza vaccine. The CDR3 coding sequence is TGCAGCGTTGGAGGAGGGGAGGTTGAAGCTTTCTTT. This codes for CSVGGGEVEAFF.